The rows below give T cell receptor beta chains drawn from one sample of a study of T cells in Graves' hyperthyroidism and ophthalmopathy. TCRdb fed the multiplex PCR reads into MiXCR, producing one record per CDR3 protein. The data hold fewer than 650,000 distinct CDR3 sequences, with 40% to 50% observed a single time. The sample taken for sequencing was peripheral blood or thyroid tissue (not recorded which). The receptors originated from an adult woman with Graves' disease, either hyperthyroidism or ophthalmopathy (not recorded which). CDR3s include the opening cysteine and the closing phenylalanine or tryptophan.

V: TRBV4-2; CDR3: CASSQEFLQANEKLFF
V: TRBV24-1; CDR3: CATSDLQPGGSYNEQFF
V: TRBV25-1; CDR3: CASSVRDRGPHEQYF
V: TRBV5-1; CDR3: CASNRDKTSGYTF
V: TRBV3-1; CDR3: CASSQAGGYNYGYTF
V: TRBV20-1; CDR3: CSARDNMGGTEAFF
V: TRBV7-6; CDR3: CASSLGPNPSYEQYF
V: TRBV11-2; CDR3: CASSLDPGGGDYGYTF
V: TRBV7-2; CDR3: CASSLVAAYGYTF
V: TRBV7-9; CDR3: CASSAATYTYEQYF
V: TRBV9; CDR3: CASSRGRGNTIYF
V: TRBV20-1; CDR3: CSVFGRGGASYEQYF
V: TRBV11-2; CDR3: CASSLSHFRDTEAFF
V: TRBV5-1; CDR3: CASSLESGRSFF
V: TRBV10-3; CDR3: CAISSPGRISGNTIYF
V: TRBV2; CDR3: CASSAGRADRGHGQPQHF
V: TRBV28; CDR3: CASSSPGTNTEAFF
V: TRBV25-1; CDR3: CASSPPKNPYEQYF
V: TRBV7-8; CDR3: CASSLSRGPNQPQHF
V: TRBV10-3; CDR3: CAISETTDYEQYF
V: TRBV20-1; CDR3: CSARTSGSGTGELFF
V: TRBV7-6; CDR3: CASSSRTDNEQFF
V: TRBV10-3; CDR3: CAIGDRGFSGNTIYF
V: TRBV7-9; CDR3: CASSPDHYEQYF
V: TRBV19; CDR3: CASSKGPLNTEAFF
V: TRBV29-1; CDR3: CSVDVGSSYNEQFF
V: TRBV20-1; CDR3: CSARGRLGNQPQHF
V: TRBV6-4; CDR3: CASSESRGERNYGYTF
V: TRBV6-6; CDR3: CASSSSRYKDDYEQYF
V: TRBV29-1; CDR3: CSESRVEAFF
V: TRBV10-2; CDR3: CASSETGVPYGYTF
V: TRBV10-2; CDR3: CASRDGIGEQYF
V: TRBV7-3; CDR3: CASSLQPTPTGELFF
V: TRBV19; CDR3: CASGTGTGGYEQYF
V: TRBV5-1; CDR3: CASSRTQGWNTEAFF
V: TRBV10-3; CDR3: CASSLQTGGRSPLHF
V: TRBV20-1; CDR3: CSAGLAGGGEQYF
V: TRBV10-3; CDR3: CAIRPSGRQADTQYF
V: TRBV7-2; CDR3: CASSLGQGGYTF
V: TRBV7-8; CDR3: CASTLRDYTGELFF
V: TRBV20-1; CDR3: CSARLPGQRDQPQHF
V: TRBV7-9; CDR3: CASADGSPVAWPQHF
V: TRBV19; CDR3: CASTPTGSSYNSPLHF
V: TRBV5-1; CDR3: CASSGTGDTNEKLFF
V: TRBV20-1; CDR3: CSARGGRVHEQYF
V: TRBV19; CDR3: CASSIGTGMDIQYF
V: TRBV29-1; CDR3: CSVSQGDYEQYF
V: TRBV11-2; CDR3: CASSLTGSEETQYF
V: TRBV20-1; CDR3: CSASLNHRGSYEQYF
V: TRBV2; CDR3: CASSVSPYSNQPQHF
V: TRBV6-6; CDR3: CASSYPEERLAVLETQYF
V: TRBV20-1; CDR3: CSAPRAGNTEAFF
V: TRBV11-2; CDR3: CASSLDFPDATFF
V: TRBV12-3/TRBV12-4; CDR3: CASSLPYMAEQYF